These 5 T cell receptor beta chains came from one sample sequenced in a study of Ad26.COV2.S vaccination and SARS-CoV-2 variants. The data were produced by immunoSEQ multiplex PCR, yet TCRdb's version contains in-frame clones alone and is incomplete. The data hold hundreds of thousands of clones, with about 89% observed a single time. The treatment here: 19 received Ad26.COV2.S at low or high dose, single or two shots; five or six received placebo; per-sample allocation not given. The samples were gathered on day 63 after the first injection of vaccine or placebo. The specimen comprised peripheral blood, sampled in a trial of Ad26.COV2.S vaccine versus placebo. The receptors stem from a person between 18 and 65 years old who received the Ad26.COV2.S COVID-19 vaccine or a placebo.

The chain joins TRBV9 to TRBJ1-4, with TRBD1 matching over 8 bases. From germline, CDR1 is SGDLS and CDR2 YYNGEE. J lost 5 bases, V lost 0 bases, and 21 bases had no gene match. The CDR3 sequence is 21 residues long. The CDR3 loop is CASSVGREQGACLSLNEKLFF. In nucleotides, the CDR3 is TGTGCCAGCAGCGTAGGTCGGGAGCAGGGGGCATGCTTGAGCTTGAATGAAAAACTGTTTTTT.

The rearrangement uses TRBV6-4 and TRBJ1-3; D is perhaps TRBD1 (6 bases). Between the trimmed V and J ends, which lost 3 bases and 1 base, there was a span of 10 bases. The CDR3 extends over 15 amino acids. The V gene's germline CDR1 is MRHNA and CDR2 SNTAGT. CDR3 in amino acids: CASSESGESGNTIYF. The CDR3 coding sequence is TGTGCCAGCAGTGAATCAGGGGAATCTGGAAACACCATATATTTT.

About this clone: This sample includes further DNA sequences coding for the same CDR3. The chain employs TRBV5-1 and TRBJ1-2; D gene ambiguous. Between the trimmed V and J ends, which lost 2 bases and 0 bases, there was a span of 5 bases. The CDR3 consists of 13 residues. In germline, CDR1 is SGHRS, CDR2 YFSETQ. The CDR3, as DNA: TGCGCCAGCAGCTTAGACCCTAACTATGGCTACACCTTC. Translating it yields CASSLDPNYGYTF.

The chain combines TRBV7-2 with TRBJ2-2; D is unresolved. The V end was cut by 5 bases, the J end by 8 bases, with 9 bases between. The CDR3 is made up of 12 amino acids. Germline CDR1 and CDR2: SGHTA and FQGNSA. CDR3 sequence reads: CASSPFLGELFF. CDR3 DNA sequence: TGTGCCAGCAGCCCCTTTCTTGGGGAGCTGTTTTTT.

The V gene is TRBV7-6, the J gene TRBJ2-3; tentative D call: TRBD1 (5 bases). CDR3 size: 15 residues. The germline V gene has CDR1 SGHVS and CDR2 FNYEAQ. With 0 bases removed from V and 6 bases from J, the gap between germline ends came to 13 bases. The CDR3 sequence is CASSLAGAVMDTQYF. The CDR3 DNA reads TGTGCCAGCAGCTTAGCTGGGGCTGTGATGGATACGCAGTATTTT.